The 28 T cell receptor beta chains below were found in one sample sequenced in a study of identical twins (dated by TCRdb to the mid-2010s). The method behind the library was 5' RACE. This sample was sequenced with an Illumina HiSeq 2000. Clones were called with MiXCR by TCRdb after fastp trimmed the public reads at Q25, and only in-frame beta chains were retained. Every distinct CDR3 protein forms one entry, paired with its most common genes and DNA. A total of hundreds of thousands of distinct CDR3 sequences appear in this sample, 8% to 9% of them only once. The ten top clones hold approximately 0.89% of the sample. The sample was also linked to a second study, of yellow fever vaccine responses in identical twins.

The sequencing input was PBMCs. The receptors come from a woman younger than 30 in good health.

This chain joins TRBV11-3 and TRBJ2-5; the D gene is possibly TRBD1 (6 bases). Trimming shortened V by 5 bases and J by 0 bases, and 7 bases separated the two germline ends. The CDR3 spans 13 residues. CDR1 is SGHNT and CDR2 is YENEEA in the germline V gene. CDR3 loop: CASSDRNQETQYF. The CDR3 nucleotides are TGTGCCAGCAGCGACAGGAACCAAGAGACCCAGTACTTC.

The CDR3 region is CATSGGGVETQYF. CDR3 nucleotide sequence: TGTGCCACCAGTGGGGGGGGGGTAGAGACCCAGTACTTC. The chain couples TRBV24-1 to TRBJ2-5; TRBD2 matches at 7 bases. The CDR3 extends over 13 amino acids. J gave up 4 bases and V 5 bases, and 3 bases lay outside the gene matches. From germline, CDR1 is KGHDR and CDR2 SFDVKD.

This clonotype was detected a few times. The J gene is TRBJ2-5, the V gene TRBV2; 10 bases are shared with TRBD1. Looked up from germline, CDR1 is SNHLY and CDR2 is FYNNEI. CDR3 length: 15 residues. V trimming: 1 base; J trimming: 4 bases; junction bases outside the gene matches: 3. Here the CDR3 reads CASSEEGQGGETQYF. CDR3 DNA sequence: TGTGCCAGCAGTGAAGAAGGACAGGGGGGAGAGACCCAGTACTTC.

This clonotype occurred many times. The rearrangement links TRBV6-1 to TRBJ2-7, with 7 positions matching TRBD2. The CDR3 has 14 amino acids. Germline lookup yields CDR1 MNHNS and CDR2 SASEGT. V was pared by 7 bases and J by 1 base, with 7 bases of the junction left unmatched. The CDR3 DNA follows: TGTGCCAGCACTCAGTACGGGGGGTCCTACGAGCAGTACTTC. Amino acid sequence: CASTQYGGSYEQYF.

In its sample, this clonotype was seen a few times. V and J are TRBV4-1 and TRBJ2-3; maybe TRBD2 (5 bases). Trimming removed 2 bases at V and 3 bases at J, with 9 bases between. Germline assignment: CDR1 MGHRA and CDR2 YSYEKL. The CDR3 is 14 amino acids. This CDR3 is CASSQTSGTDTQYF. For the CDR3, the DNA is TGCGCCAGCAGCCAAACTAGTGGAACAGATACGCAGTATTTT.

The V gene is TRBV12-3 or TRBV12-4, the J gene TRBJ2-1, with D unresolved. This CDR3 contains 14 residues. V was shortened by 11 bases and J by 9 bases, with 23 bases between the two germline ends. The CDR3 reads CAASAAIPGGEQFF. The CDR3 region has the DNA TGTGCCGCCAGCGCGGCGATCCCCGGTGGTGAGCAGTTCTTC.

This clonotype has a count of ten or more. The chain has TRBV7-2 and TRBJ2-1; TRBD1 matches 8 bases. The CDR3 runs to 17 residues. V gave up 3 bases and J gave up 0 bases; unmatched junction bases: 7. From germline, CDR1 is SGHTA and CDR2 FQGNSA. The CDR3 bases are TGTGCCAGCAGCTTCAACCCAGGGGGCTCCTCCTACAATGAGCAGTTCTTC. It yields the protein CASSFNPGGSSYNEQFF.

This clonotype has ten or more counts. The chain joins TRBV7-9 to TRBJ2-7; 7 nucleotides align to TRBD1. The CDR3 consists of 14 residues. The germline gives CDR1 SEHNR, CDR2 FQNEAQ (reference sequence). V lost 6 bases and J lost 5; bases outside the gene matches: 10. CDR3 loop: CASRRTGTVNEQYF. The CDR3 DNA sequence: TGTGCCAGCAGAAGAACCGGGACAGTTAACGAGCAGTACTTC.

The V and J genes are TRBV5-1 and TRBJ2-5; D may be TRBD1 or TRBD2 (5 bases each). Trimming removed 4 bases at V and 4 bases at J, with 14 bases between. Germline V gene data show CDR1 as SGHRS and CDR2 as YFSETQ. The CDR3 covers 14 residues. This chain's CDR3 is CASSKGTARETQYF. The CDR3 nucleotides read TGCGCCAGCAGCAAAGGGACGGCTAGAGAGACCCAGTACTTC.

This clonotype was seen a handful of times. The chain has TRBV7-9 and TRBJ1-2; D remains unclear. The germline CDR1 and CDR2 sequences are SEHNR and FQNEAQ (reference sequence). The germline V and J ends were trimmed by 3 bases and 2 bases, with 13 bases remaining between them. This CDR3 region has 15 residues. The CDR3 loop reads CASSFMEAPNYGYTF. CDR3 coding DNA: TGTGCCAGCAGCTTTATGGAGGCCCCCAACTATGGCTACACCTTC.

This chain connects TRBV15 to TRBJ2-2; 7 bases map to TRBD1. This CDR3 is 16 amino acids long. After removal of 5 bases from V and 3 bases from J, the junction contained 9 bases not matched to a gene. CDR1 is LNHNV, CDR2 YYDKDF, per germline (reference sequence). CDR3 in DNA: TGTGCCACCAGCGGAATGACAGGGCTGGACACCGGGGAGCTGTTTTTT. Translated: CATSGMTGLDTGELFF.

V is TRBV7-9 and J is TRBJ2-7, with TRBD2 matching over 11 bases. After removal of 2 bases from V and 6 bases from J, the junction contained 6 bases not matched to a gene. Germline CDR1 is SEHNR and CDR2 is FQNEAQ (reference sequence). The CDR3 is 15 amino acids. CDR3 DNA: TGTGCCAGCAGCTTAATCTCAGGGACTAGCGGCGAGCAGTACTTC. Protein product: CASSLISGTSGEQYF.

The V call is TRBV12-3 or TRBV12-4, the J call TRBJ2-2, with D uncertain. Trimming shortened V by 1 base and J by 7 bases, and 13 bases separated the two germline ends. The CDR3 totals 15 residues. The CDR3 sequence is CASSLGAKMGGELFF. The CDR3 DNA follows: TGTGCCAGCAGTTTAGGGGCCAAAATGGGCGGGGAGCTGTTTTTT.

This sequence joins TRBV6-1 and TRBJ2-7; 7 bases align to TRBD1. V shed 3 bases, J shed 3 bases, and the junction held 5 bases outside the gene matches. This CDR3 has 14 amino acids. The V gene's germline CDR1 is MNHNS and CDR2 SASEGT. CDR3 sequence: CASSERQGHYEQYF. The CDR3, as DNA: TGTGCCAGCAGTGAGCGACAGGGCCACTACGAGCAGTACTTC.

In its sample, this clonotype was seen many times. The gene calls are TRBV11-2 and TRBJ2-3, with 10 bases fitting TRBD2. This CDR3 region has 15 residues. J was trimmed by 7 bases and V by 1 base; bases with no gene match: 5. Germline lookup yields CDR1 SGHAT and CDR2 FQNNGV. CDR3 bases: TGTGCCAGCAGCTTAGGAGCGGGAGGGCTAAATACGCAGTATTTT. It is translated as CASSLGAGGLNTQYF. Supplemented by reference TRBV11-2 and TRBJ2-3, the full variable domain reads EAGVAQSPRYKIIEKRQSVAFWCNPISGHATLYWYQQILGQGPKLLIQFQNNGVVDDSQLPKDRFSAERLKGVDSTLKIQPAKLEDSAVYLCASSLGAGGLNTQYFGPGTRLTVL.

This clonotype was seen only a few times. The genes are TRBV3-1 and TRBJ1-2, with 7 nucleotides matching TRBD1. V shed 0 bases and J 5 bases; nucleotides not matched to a gene: 9. The length of the CDR3 is 16 residues. The germline V gene has CDR1 LGHDT and CDR2 YNNKEL (reference sequence). The CDR3 sequence: CASSQDSRQGRYGYTF. Here the CDR3 DNA reads TGTGCCAGCAGCCAAGATTCCCGACAGGGACGATATGGCTACACCTTC.

V and J are TRBV5-1 and TRBJ2-1; 10 positions match TRBD2. The CDR3 is 17 residues long. V trimming: 4 bases; J trimming: 6 bases; junction bases outside the gene matches: 13. Germline loops: CDR1 SGHRS, CDR2 YFSETQ. The CDR3 bases are TGCGCCAGCAGCCTCCGGACTAGCGGACCTCTGGGCAATGAGCAGTTCTTC. Translating it yields CASSLRTSGPLGNEQFF.

The rearrangement uses TRBV9 and TRBJ2-2; weak D call: TRBD2 (7 bases). Germline values: CDR1 SGDLS, CDR2 YYNGEE. The length of the CDR3 is 15 residues. With 0 bases removed from V and 6 bases from J, the gap between germline ends came to 12 bases. CDR3 sequence (DNA): TGTGCCAGCAGCGTAGTGGCGGGGGCCGCCGGGGAGCTGTTTTTT. Translated: CASSVVAGAAGELFF.

This clonotype was seen repeatedly, ten times or more. The chain is built from TRBV12-3 or TRBV12-4 and TRBJ2-7; D might be TRBD1 or TRBD2, each matching 5 bases. This CDR3 is 13 amino acids long. The V and J ends lost 3 bases and 2 bases respectively, with 8 bases between them. The CDR3, as DNA: TGTGCCAGCAGTTTGAGGGGCCCCTACGAGCAGTACTTC. Residues: CASSLRGPYEQYF.

This sequence joins TRBV30 and TRBJ2-7; TRBD1 matches 10 bases. Germline CDR1 reads GTSNPN; CDR2 reads SVGIG (reference sequence). J gave up 2 bases and V 2 bases, and 6 bases lay outside the gene matches. This CDR3 comprises 15 residues. In DNA form, the CDR3 reads TGTGCCTGGAGTCGCGGACAGGGGGGAACCTACGAGCAGTACTTC. Translated, it gives CAWSRGQGGTYEQYF.

This clonotype was detected a few times. The rearrangement links TRBV6-2 or TRBV6-3 to TRBJ2-1; a weak D match, TRBD1 (5 bases). Trimming cost V 6 bases and J 6 bases, with 15 bases left between them. CDR3 length equals 14 residues. Per germline, CDR1 MNHEY and CDR2 SVGEGT. Here the CDR3 DNA reads TGTGCCAGCAGCCCTGGTCCAAGGGGCAATGAGCAGTTCTTC. It yields the protein CASSPGPRGNEQFF.

This chain joins TRBV18 and TRBJ2-1; TRBD2 agrees at 15 bases. The trim removed 6 bases at V and 8 bases at J, leaving 11 bases unmatched. This CDR3 contains 17 residues. In germline, CDR1 is KGHSH, CDR2 LQKENI. CDR3 amino acids: CASSPGLAGGFWDEQFF. CDR3 sequence (DNA): TGTGCCAGCTCGCCGGGACTAGCGGGAGGCTTTTGGGATGAGCAGTTCTTC.

There are a few counts of this clonotype. The chain employs TRBV5-1 and TRBJ1-2; TRBD1 agrees at 8 bases. CDR3 length: 14 amino acids. CDR1 is SGHRS and CDR2 is YFSETQ in the germline V gene. The ends lost 4 bases at V and 3 bases at J; junction bases unmatched: 5. The CDR3 region has the DNA TGCGCCAGCAGCAAACCGGGACAGGACTATGGCTACACCTTC. This encodes CASSKPGQDYGYTF.

This clonotype appeared many times. The chain employs TRBV7-9 and TRBJ2-7; D possibly matches TRBD1 or TRBD2 (5 bases each). The CDR3 runs to 15 residues. Trimming pared 2 bases from V and 2 bases from J, leaving 13 bases between. Germline CDR1 and CDR2: SEHNR and FQNEAQ (reference sequence). The CDR3 sequence is CASSLPFGAAYEQYF. Here the CDR3 DNA reads TGTGCCAGCAGCTTACCGTTCGGGGCAGCCTACGAGCAGTACTTC. Full variable domain (missing parts from reference TRBV7-9 and TRBJ2-7): DTGVSQNPRHKITKRGQNVTFRCDPISEHNRLYWYRQTLGQGPEFLTYFQNEAQLEKSRLLSDRFSAERPKGSFSTLEIQRTEQGDSAMYLCASSLPFGAAYEQYFGPGTRLTVT.

This clonotype was seen many times. V is TRBV4-2 and J is TRBJ2-6, with 12 bases fitting TRBD1. Looked up from germline, CDR1 is LGHNA and CDR2 is YNFKEQ. V trimming: 5 bases; J trimming: 0 bases; junction bases outside the gene matches: 8. The CDR3 consists of 19 residues. Written as DNA, the CDR3 is TGTGCCAGCAGCGGGCTACCGGGACAGGGGGCCTCTGGGGCCAACGTCCTGACTTTC. As protein: CASSGLPGQGASGANVLTF.

The chain recombines TRBV5-5 with TRBJ2-3; D not resolved. The germline V gene encodes CDR1 SGHKS and CDR2 YYEKEE (reference sequence). The CDR3 runs to 17 residues. The ends were cut back, 0 bases at V and 0 bases at J, with 14 bases in the middle. The CDR3 DNA is TGTGCCAGCAGCTTGGTTGATGGGTCCTCTAGCACAGATACGCAGTATTTT. This codes for CASSLVDGSSSTDTQYF.

J is TRBJ1-2 and V is TRBV24-1; 10 bases match TRBD1. Losses at the gene ends were 4 bases for V and 4 bases for J; bases not matched to a gene: 5. Germline V CDR1 and CDR2: KGHDR, SFDVKD. The CDR3 runs to 15 residues. As DNA, the CDR3 is TGTGCCACCAGTGACTCTAGGGACAGGGGCTATGGCTACACCTTC. Translating gives CATSDSRDRGYGYTF.

This clonotype appeared a few times. The rearrangement uses TRBV15 and TRBJ2-4; 10 bases are a match to TRBD1. Unmatched junction bases numbered 11, after V lost 5 bases and J lost 4 bases. The germline V gene has CDR1 LNHNV and CDR2 YYDKDF (reference sequence). The CDR3 runs 17 residues. The CDR3 nucleotides read TGTGCCACCAGCGGAACCAGACAGGGGGCGCATAAAAACATTCAGTACTTC. This gives the protein CATSGTRQGAHKNIQYF.